This entry lists 18 T cell receptor beta chains sequenced from one sample in a study of type 1 regulatory T cells. Findings of the study overall: Compared with non-Tr1 cells, Tr1 cells showed a narrower TCR repertoire.

These receptors are not linked to any known antigen. TCRdb used MiXCR to reprocess the reads, holding one entry per CDR3 protein. The sample records about 71,000 distinct CDR3 sequences, around 20% being singletons. Material: cultured type 1 regulatory T (Tr1) cells, either the whole culture or a sorted fraction (not recorded which). The receptors come from a human donor in good health.

This clonotype was observed a handful of times. The V and J genes are TRBV15 and TRBJ1-2; tentative D call: TRBD1 (6 bases). CDR3 length: 15 amino acids. V lost 3 bases to trimming and J lost 8 bases, with 19 bases between them. Germline CDR1 is LNHNV and CDR2 is YYDKDF (reference sequence). CDR3 residues: CATSREFGGIKGYTF. The CDR3 coding sequence is TGTGCCACCAGCAGGGAATTTGGGGGCATAAAAGGCTACACCTTC.

V usage is TRBV4-2 and J usage is TRBJ2-4, with 9 bases identical to TRBD2. Germline V CDR1 and CDR2: LGHNA, YNFKEQ. The CDR3 spans 17 residues. Losses at the gene ends were 4 bases for V and 6 bases for J; bases not matched to a gene: 13. The DNA of the CDR3 is TGTGCCAGCAGCCGAGGATCCGAGACTAGCGGATTAAACATTCAGTACTTC. It yields the protein CASSRGSETSGLNIQYF.

This clonotype was detected only a few times. The chain's CDR3 is CASRAGTSGRREQFF. The CDR3 region has the DNA TGCGCCAGCAGAGCCGGGACTAGCGGGAGGCGTGAGCAGTTCTTC. The rearrangement joins TRBV5-1 to TRBJ2-1; 15 bases map to TRBD2. CDR3 length: 15 residues. V shed 5 bases and J 9 bases; nucleotides not matched to a gene: 6. Germline V lookup: CDR1 SGHRS, CDR2 YFSETQ.

The rearrangement links TRBV29-1 to TRBJ2-3; 11 nucleotides agree with TRBD2. This CDR3 is built from 14 residues. V shed 3 bases, J shed 5 bases, and the junction held 4 bases outside the gene matches. Germline lookup yields CDR1 SQVTM and CDR2 ANQGSEA. The CDR3 sequence is CSVDGLAGLDTQYF. DNA of the CDR3: TGCAGCGTTGATGGACTAGCGGGTTTAGATACGCAGTATTTT.

A few counts support this clonotype. The chain combines TRBV5-1 with TRBJ2-7, with TRBD2 identical over 11 bases. CDR3 size: 14 residues. Germline lookup yields CDR1 SGHRS and CDR2 YFSETQ. The V gene end was trimmed by 4 bases and the J gene end by 3 bases; junction bases not matched to a gene: 3. The CDR3: CASSPGLAGYEQYF. Here the CDR3 DNA reads TGCGCCAGCAGCCCAGGACTAGCGGGCTACGAGCAGTACTTC.

This clonotype was found a few times. The chain links TRBV7-9 to TRBJ2-1; D is unresolved. The CDR3 runs to 14 residues. Germline lookup yields CDR1 SEHNR and CDR2 FQNEAQ (reference sequence). V was trimmed by 5 bases and J by 0 bases, leaving 8 bases between them. CDR3 sequence (DNA): TGTGCCAGCAGCCGTAGACGCTCCTACAATGAGCAGTTCTTC. Protein: CASSRRRSYNEQFF. Using reference TRBV7-9 and TRBJ2-1 for the parts outside the CDR3, the full variable domain is DTGVSQNPRHKITKRGQNVTFRCDPISEHNRLYWYRQTLGQGPEFLTYFQNEAQLEKSRLLSDRFSAERPKGSFSTLEIQRTEQGDSAMYLCASSRRRSYNEQFFGPGTRLTVL.

This clonotype was seen at least ten times. The chain links TRBV7-2 to TRBJ2-3, with D uncertain. V was pared by 3 bases and J by 3 bases, with 7 bases between. Looked up from germline, CDR1 is SGHTA and CDR2 is FQGNSA. The CDR3 spans 13 residues. CDR3 sequence (DNA): TGTGCCAGCAGCTTTTTGAGGACAGATACGCAGTATTTT. It yields the protein CASSFLRTDTQYF.

This clonotype showed up just a few times. This chain joins TRBV20-1 and TRBJ2-2, with D possibly being TRBD1 or TRBD2 (5 bases each). This CDR3 region has 14 residues. Germline loops: CDR1 DFQATT, CDR2 SNEGSKA (reference sequence). Trimming pared 2 bases from V and 5 bases from J, leaving 12 bases between. The CDR3 bases are TGCAGTGCTAGATACGGGACCCGTACCGGGGAGCTGTTTTTT. Translation: CSARYGTRTGELFF.

This clonotype is classed as medium-sized (0.01 to 0.1%). The chain links TRBV20-1 to TRBJ2-7; TRBD1 or TRBD2 may be the D gene (6 bases each). This CDR3 contains 13 residues. V gave up 5 bases and J gave up 6 bases, with 17 bases separating them. Germline V gene lookup returns CDR1 DFQATT and CDR2 SNEGSKA (reference sequence). Here the CDR3 DNA reads TGCAGTGCTGTGGAGGGGGGAAGAGGCGAGCAGTACTTC. It codes for CSAVEGGRGEQYF.

This clonotype was seen ten or more times. This rearrangement joins TRBV29-1 to TRBJ1-1, with 9 bases aligning to TRBD1. Germline CDR1 SQVTM, CDR2 ANQGSEA. This CDR3 spans 13 amino acids. V was pared by 4 bases and J by 4 bases, with 4 bases of the junction left unmatched. The CDR3 reads CSVGVTGGTEAFF. In DNA form, the CDR3 reads TGCAGCGTTGGGGTGACAGGGGGCACTGAAGCTTTCTTT.

The chain is built from TRBV12-3 or TRBV12-4 and TRBJ2-6, with D possibly TRBD1 on 5 matching bases. CDR3 length equals 15 residues. Trimming pared 3 bases from V and 4 bases from J, leaving 10 bases between. The CDR3 DNA reads TGTGCCAGCAGTTTTAGGGGATCCGGGGCCAACGTCCTGACTTTC. Residues: CASSFRGSGANVLTF.

This chain links TRBV29-1 with TRBJ2-3; D remains ambiguous. Germline V CDR1 and CDR2: SQVTM, ANQGSEA. The CDR3 totals 12 residues. The V gene lost 3 bases and the J gene lost 0 bases, with 4 bases spanning the gap. The CDR3 sequence: CSVDSSTDTQYF. The CDR3 nucleotides read TGCAGCGTTGACAGTAGCACAGATACGCAGTATTTT.

For the CDR3, the DNA is TGCGCCAGCAGCTTGGGACAGGTTGTGAACACTGAAGCTTTCTTT. Amino acids: CASSLGQVVNTEAFF. The chain couples TRBV5-1 to TRBJ1-1, with a tentative D call TRBD1 (6 bases). Germline-derived CDR1 and CDR2 are SGHRS and YFSETQ. CDR3 length: 15 residues. With 0 bases removed from V and 0 bases from J, the gap between germline ends came to 9 bases. Using reference TRBV5-1 and TRBJ1-1 for the parts outside the CDR3, the full variable domain is KAGVTQTPRYLIKTRGQQVTLSCSPISGHRSVSWYQQTPGQGLQFLFEYFSETQRNKGNFPGRFSGRQFSNSRSEMNVSTLELGDSALYLCASSLGQVVNTEAFFGQGTRLTVV.

J is TRBJ2-7 and V is TRBV7-2; the D gene is possibly TRBD1 (6 bases). The CDR3 loop spans 13 amino acids. Trimming pared 3 bases from V and 6 bases from J, leaving 12 bases between. From germline, CDR1 is SGHTA and CDR2 FQGNSA. The CDR3 region has the DNA TGTGCCAGCAGCTTGACGGCAGGGGCCGAGCAGTACTTC. As protein: CASSLTAGAEQYF.

This clonotype came up once. The chain joins TRBV6-1 to TRBJ1-2, with unresolved D. The CDR3 covers 14 residues. Between the trimmed V and J ends, which lost 6 bases and 3 bases, there was a span of 14 bases. The germline V gene has CDR1 MNHNS and CDR2 SASEGT. Here the CDR3 DNA reads TGTGCCAGCAGCCCCGGAAGAGGTCACTATGGCTACACCTTC. Residues: CASSPGRGHYGYTF.

This chain uses TRBV20-1 with TRBJ2-7; D call uncertain. CDR1 is DFQATT, CDR2 SNEGSKA, per germline (reference sequence). The CDR3 is 11 amino acids. V was trimmed by 6 bases and J by 5 bases, leaving 11 bases between them. The CDR3 DNA reads as TGCAGTGCCCTATTAGGGAACGAGCAGTACTTC. Its protein is CSALLGNEQYF.

The rearrangement uses TRBV5-1 and TRBJ1-2, with 10 positions matching TRBD1. The junction had 6 bases not matched to a gene; V was cut back by 0 bases and J by 7 bases. The CDR3 runs 15 residues. In germline, CDR1 is SGHRS, CDR2 YFSETQ. CDR3 in DNA: TGCGCCAGCAGCTTGGAGCCGACAGGGGGCGGTGGCTACACCTTC. It codes for CASSLEPTGGGGYTF.

The V and J genes are TRBV5-1 and TRBJ1-2; no firm D call. The CDR3 runs 14 residues. The V and J ends lost 0 bases and 8 bases respectively, with 14 bases between them. Germline lookup yields CDR1 SGHRS and CDR2 YFSETQ. The CDR3 here is CASSLDGKAWGYTF. CDR3 DNA sequence: TGCGCCAGCAGCTTGGACGGGAAGGCTTGGGGCTACACCTTC.